The next 26 T cell receptor beta chains were all read from a single sample in a study of beta chain features in type 1 diabetes. Expressed TCRB transcripts were sequenced, since all the RNA that had been isolated was reverse transcribed. Measured with immunoSEQ multiplex PCR; TCRdb has only the in-frame clones, and not every one. The sample shows around 290,000 clones, under 8.5% of them seen only once. Sequencing was performed on central memory CD4+ T cells from blood. These receptors originate from a woman aged 18-30 years in good health.

This clone was observed many times. The chain has TRBV28 and TRBJ1-6, with D perhaps matching TRBD1 (5 bases). CDR1 and CDR2 from the germline V gene are MDHEN and SYDVKM. This CDR3 region has 14 residues. V lost 8 bases and J 7 bases, leaving 15 bases between the germline ends. CDR3 protein: CASRLGHFNSPLHF. The CDR3 DNA is TGTGCCAGCCGCCTTGGACACTTCAATTCACCCCTCCACTTT.

This clone was observed a handful of times. The rearrangement links TRBV11-2 to TRBJ2-5; D possibly corresponds to TRBD2 (6 bases). V was shortened by 2 bases and J by 5 bases, with 15 bases between the two germline ends. This CDR3 spans 15 amino acids. CDR1 and CDR2 (germline): SGHAT, FQNNGV. The CDR3 here is CASSLFLGGIETQYF. The CDR3 DNA reads as TGTGCCAGCAGCTTATTCTTGGGGGGAATTGAGACCCAGTACTTC.

This clone turned up a few times. The rearrangement links TRBV30 to TRBJ2-1; 7 nucleotides align to TRBD2. The CDR3 consists of 15 residues. The V and J ends lost 0 bases and 2 bases, in that order; junction bases with no gene match: 4. Germline V gene sequence: CDR1 GTSNPN, CDR2 SVGIG (reference sequence). CDR3: CAWSVASGAYNEQFF. CDR3 coding DNA: TGTGCCTGGAGTGTGGCTAGCGGAGCCTACAATGAGCAGTTCTTC.

This clone has more than one count but fewer than ten. The chain has TRBV6-6 and TRBJ1-1; no firm D call. This CDR3 has 11 residues. Germline V gives CDR1 MNHNY, CDR2 SVGAGI (reference sequence). Trimming shortened V by 6 bases and J by 5 bases, and 7 bases separated the two germline ends. CDR3 in amino acids: CASRKETEAFF. CDR3 bases: TGTGCCAGCAGGAAGGAAACTGAAGCTTTCTTT.

This clone was picked up a small number of times. The V call is TRBV5-4, the J call TRBJ2-1; D unresolved. The CDR3 has 15 residues. From germline, CDR1 is SGHNT and CDR2 YYREEE (reference sequence). V gave up 4 bases and J gave up 0 bases, with 11 bases separating them. CDR3 nucleotide sequence: TGTGCCAGCAGCCCCGTCCGAAGCTCCTACAATGAGCAGTTCTTC. This codes for CASSPVRSSYNEQFF. Together with reference TRBV5-4 and TRBJ2-1, the CDR3 gives the full variable domain: ETGVTQSPTHLIKTRGQQVTLRCSSQSGHNTVSWYQQALGQGPQFIFQYYREEENGRGNFPPRFSGLQFPNYSSELNVNALELDDSALYLCASSPVRSSYNEQFFGPGTRLTVL.

This clone was seen only a few times. This chain links TRBV5-6 with TRBJ2-3, with 8 bases aligning to TRBD2. The CDR3 totals 15 residues. CDR1 and CDR2 from the germline V gene are SGHDT and YYEEEE. The V segment lost 3 bases and the J segment 2 bases; nucleotides outside the gene matches: 5. CDR3 nucleotide sequence: TGTGCCAGCAGCTGGCGGCGGGGGGCCACAGATACGCAGTATTTT. Its protein is CASSWRRGATDTQYF.

The CDR3 nucleotides read TGCAGCGTTGAGAGGGGGAATGAGCAGTTCTTC. This encodes CSVERGNEQFF. V is TRBV29-1 and J is TRBJ2-1; tentatively, D is TRBD1 (6 bases). CDR1 is SQVTM, CDR2 ANQGSEA, per germline. V was clipped by 3 bases and J by 7 bases, with 7 bases between them. The CDR3 consists of 11 residues.

The table lists this clone with many counts. The chain couples TRBV29-1 to TRBJ2-7; tentatively, D is TRBD1 (6 bases). CDR1 and CDR2 from the germline V gene are SQVTM and ANQGSEA. V gave up 6 bases and J gave up 5 bases, with 20 bases separating them. This CDR3 is built from 14 residues. CDR3 sequence reads: CSVAPGQGNHEQYF. CDR3 nucleotide sequence: TGCAGCGTAGCTCCGGGACAAGGAAACCACGAGCAGTACTTC.

The CDR3 protein is CASSYGRAWNEQFF. As DNA, the CDR3 is TGTGCCAGCAGTTACGGCAGGGCTTGGAATGAGCAGTTCTTC. The chain recombines TRBV6-5 with TRBJ2-1; possible D gene TRBD1, 5 bases. This CDR3 is 14 amino acids long. The germline gives CDR1 MNHEY, CDR2 SVGAGI. V dropped 2 bases and J dropped 7 bases, with 12 bases sitting between them.

This clone was seen more than once but under ten times. This chain joins TRBV27 and TRBJ2-5, with 8 positions matching TRBD1. CDR3 length equals 14 residues. The V gene end was trimmed by 5 bases and the J gene end by 1 base; junction bases not matched to a gene: 3. Germline V gene sequence: CDR1 MNHEY, CDR2 SMNVEV (reference sequence). The CDR3 loop reads CASSRQGPQETQYF. DNA of the CDR3: TGTGCCAGCAGTCGACAGGGGCCCCAAGAGACCCAGTACTTC.

This clone was found many times. V usage is TRBV4-3 and J usage is TRBJ2-7; weak D call: TRBD2 (5 bases). CDR1 is LGHNA, CDR2 YSLEER, per germline. Trimming stripped 2 bases from V and 4 bases from J, with 15 bases between. The CDR3 loop spans 15 amino acids. The CDR3 DNA sequence: TGCGCCAGCAGCCAACGGGCGGGCACTACGTACGAGCAGTACTTC. This encodes CASSQRAGTTYEQYF.

The rearrangement joins TRBV30 to TRBJ2-5; 10 bases match TRBD1. Germline assignment: CDR1 GTSNPN and CDR2 SVGIG (reference sequence). V lost 2 bases and J lost 5; bases outside the gene matches: 8. The CDR3 sequence is 15 residues long. CDR3 in amino acids: CAWSRGGQGRETQYF. The CDR3 DNA is TGTGCCTGGAGTCGAGGGGGACAGGGGCGGGAGACCCAGTACTTC.

This clone was seen repeatedly, ten times or more. The CDR3 region is CASSIRTVLETQYF. The CDR3 DNA is TGTGCCAGTAGTATAAGGACAGTCCTGGAGACCCAGTACTTC. This chain links TRBV19 with TRBJ2-5, with D possibly TRBD1 on 6 matching bases. V dropped 2 bases and J dropped 5 bases, with 12 bases sitting between them. CDR3 length equals 14 residues. The germline V gene encodes CDR1 LNHDA and CDR2 SQIVND (reference sequence).

This chain links TRBV5-8 with TRBJ1-2, with D perhaps TRBD1 (5 bases). The CDR3 extends over 15 amino acids. Germline V lookup: CDR1 SGHTS, CDR2 YDEGEE. V was pared by 3 bases and J by 4 bases, with 16 bases between. CDR3 amino acids: CASSSEGLRTYGYTF. CDR3 DNA: TGTGCCAGCAGCTCGGAGGGGCTCAGGACCTATGGCTACACCTTC.

The chain is built from TRBV15 and TRBJ1-4; D is undetermined. Germline V gives CDR1 LNHNV, CDR2 YYDKDF (reference sequence). This CDR3 has 16 residues. Trimming removed 0 bases from V and 4 bases from J, with 12 bases in between. The CDR3 sequence is CATSREKASFNEKLFF. The DNA of the CDR3 is TGTGCCACCAGCAGAGAAAAGGCCAGCTTTAATGAAAAACTGTTTTTT.

The sample holds a few counts of this clone. V is TRBV6-5 and J is TRBJ2-2; D remains unclear. V dropped 7 bases and J dropped 0 bases, with 6 bases sitting between them. Germline V gives CDR1 MNHEY, CDR2 SVGAGI. The CDR3 consists of 13 residues. Here the CDR3 DNA reads TGTGCCAGCATCGATGCGAACACCGGGGAGCTGTTTTTT. Amino acid sequence: CASIDANTGELFF.

In this sample, this clone turned up a few times. The rearrangement links TRBV7-2 to TRBJ1-1; the D gene is possibly TRBD1 (5 bases). V lost 1 base to trimming and J lost 4 bases, with 16 bases between them. This CDR3 has 16 residues. Germline CDR1 and CDR2: SGHTA and FQGNSA. The CDR3 sequence is CASSLERSGRGTEAFF. Written as DNA, the CDR3 is TGTGCCAGCAGCTTAGAGCGGTCAGGGAGGGGCACTGAAGCTTTCTTT.

The CDR3 nucleotides read TGCGCCAGCAGCCAAGATAGGGTCAGGGGTTACGAGCAGTACTTC. Translated: CASSQDRVRGYEQYF. The chain couples TRBV4-1 to TRBJ2-7, with TRBD1 as a possible D gene (6 bases). The length of the CDR3 is 15 residues. Germline CDR1 reads MGHRA; CDR2 reads YSYEKL. V gave up 0 bases and J gave up 4 bases, with 13 bases separating them.

The genes are TRBV7-2 and TRBJ2-1, with D possibly called TRBD1 or TRBD2 (5 bases each). The CDR3 covers 16 residues. V lost 1 base, J lost 0 bases, and 10 bases lay in between. Looked up from germline, CDR1 is SGHTA and CDR2 is FQGNSA. The CDR3 nucleotides read TGTGCCAGCAGCTTAGGGGTTGGGGGCTCCTACAATGAGCAGTTCTTC. Translation gives CASSLGVGGSYNEQFF. Looking up the rest from reference TRBV7-2 and TRBJ2-1 gives the full variable domain: GAGVSQSPSNKVTEKGKDVELRCDPISGHTALYWYRQSLGQGLEFLIYFQGNSAPDKSGLPSDRFSAERTGGSVSTLTIQRTQQEDSAVYLCASSLGVGGSYNEQFFGPGTRLTVL.

For this clone: This CDR3 is also generated by other DNA sequences in the sample. The chain is built from TRBV7-2 and TRBJ2-1, with 7 bases that match TRBD1. The trim removed 5 bases at V and 6 bases at J, leaving 4 bases unmatched. The V gene's germline CDR1 is SGHTA and CDR2 FQGNSA. The CDR3 has 13 residues. The CDR3 protein is CASSLGQINEQFF. In nucleotides, the CDR3 is TGTGCCAGCAGCCTGGGACAGATCAATGAGCAGTTCTTC.

This clone was observed at least ten times. J is TRBJ2-5 and V is TRBV7-2; D remains unclear. Germline values: CDR1 SGHTA, CDR2 FQGNSA. The CDR3 sequence is 15 residues long. The ends were cut back, 3 bases at V and 2 bases at J, with 13 bases in the middle. CDR3 nucleotide sequence: TGTGCCAGCAGCTTCGGCTTTCTGGGTCAAGAGACCCAGTACTTC. Its protein is CASSFGFLGQETQYF.

The rearrangement joins TRBV5-6 to TRBJ1-1; 8 nucleotides match TRBD1. The V gene's germline CDR1 is SGHDT and CDR2 YYEEEE. The V segment lost 2 bases and the J segment 7 bases; nucleotides outside the gene matches: 19. The CDR3 contains 18 residues. The CDR3 sequence: CASSLREAGGASWDEAFF. DNA for the CDR3: TGTGCCAGCAGCTTAAGGGAGGCAGGGGGCGCGAGTTGGGATGAAGCTTTCTTT.

The V gene is TRBV18, the J gene TRBJ1-6; 7 bases line up with TRBD1. The V gene's germline CDR1 is KGHSH and CDR2 LQKENI. This CDR3 spans 16 amino acids. V shed 3 bases, J shed 8 bases, and the junction held 10 bases outside the gene matches. Here the CDR3 reads CASSPSVSTGHSPLHF. CDR3 DNA: TGTGCCAGCTCACCCTCGGTCTCGACAGGGCATTCACCCCTCCACTTT.

This clone was seen a handful of times. The genes are TRBV30 and TRBJ2-3, with TRBD2 identical over 13 bases. V lost 0 bases to trimming and J lost 2 bases; unmatched junction nucleotides: 5. From germline, CDR1 is GTSNPN and CDR2 SVGIG (reference sequence). The CDR3 has 17 amino acids. For the CDR3, the DNA is TGTGCCTGGAGTGTCGGGGGACTAGCGGGGCTCACAGATACGCAGTATTTT. Residues: CAWSVGGLAGLTDTQYF.

V usage is TRBV27 and J usage is TRBJ2-7; TRBD1 agrees at 7 bases. The CDR3 has 19 residues. Per germline, CDR1 MNHEY and CDR2 SMNVEV (reference sequence). Trimming took 2 bases from V and 0 from J; bases not matched to a gene: 16. CDR3 sequence: CASSLKTPTGSLASYEQYV. The CDR3 DNA follows: TGTGCCAGCAGTTTAAAGACCCCGACAGGGTCGCTAGCCTCCTACGAGCAGTACGTC.

This clone has only a few counts. The chain recombines TRBV5-6 with TRBJ2-1; no clear D. The CDR3 loop spans 17 amino acids. The V gene lost 1 base and the J gene lost 0 bases, with 14 bases spanning the gap. Germline lookup yields CDR1 SGHDT and CDR2 YYEEEE. CDR3 loop: CASSLWSTYSSYNEQFF. For the CDR3, the DNA is TGTGCCAGCAGCTTGTGGTCAACTTATAGCTCCTACAATGAGCAGTTCTTC. Full variable domain (remainder filled in from reference TRBV5-6 and TRBJ2-1): DAGVTQSPTHLIKTRGQQVTLRCSPKSGHDTVSWYQQALGQGPQFIFQYYEEEERQRGNFPDRFSGHQFPNYSSELNVNALLLGDSALYLCASSLWSTYSSYNEQFFGPGTRLTVL.